The clone carrying this TCR beta chain was seen only a few times. The record originates from a study of Ad26.COV2.S vaccination and SARS-CoV-2 variants. The protocol was immunoSEQ multiplex PCR, while the TCRdb copy is restricted to in-frame clones and leaves out a portion. The sample has about 350,000 clones; around nine tenths are singletons. Treatment defined: roughly 20 received Ad26.COV2.S at low or high dose, single or two shots; 5 received placebo; per-sample allocation not given. Day 63 following the first vaccine or placebo injection was when the samples were taken. Trimming stripped 6 bases from V and 5 bases from J, with 25 bases between. Germline CDR1 is MDHEN and CDR2 is SYDVKM. CDR3 size: 18 residues.

This sequence joins TRBV28 and TRBJ2-2; possible D gene TRBD2, 6 bases. The sample here was peripheral blood, taken in a trial of Ad26.COV2.S vaccine versus placebo. This clonotype originated in a person between 18 and 60 years old who received the Ad26.COV2.S COVID-19 vaccine or a placebo. In nucleotides, the CDR3 is TGTGCCAGCAGCTCCGGCGGGAAGCTCGGGTGGTCGACCGGGGAGCTGTTTTTT. Its protein product is CASSSGGKLGWSTGELFF. The full variable domain, completed using reference TRBV28 and TRBJ2-2, is DVKVTQSSRYLVKRTGEKVFLECVQDMDHENMFWYRQDPGLGLRLIYFSYDVKMKEKGDIPEGYSVSREKKERFSLILESASTNQTSMYLCASSSGGKLGWSTGELFFGEGSRLTVL.